Listed here are 14 T cell receptor beta chains from one sample, sequenced in a study of T cell changes during pregnancy in multiple sclerosis. Some clones are missing from TCRdb's copy, which holds only in-frame ones; the method was immunoSEQ multiplex PCR. The repertoire holds 75,000 to 95,000 clones, approximately 92% seen once, with about 2% in the top ten. The starting material was peripheral blood, obtained after pregnancy. These receptors were taken from a female donor with multiple sclerosis, enrolled in a pregnancy study.

This chain connects TRBV5-1 to TRBJ1-4; a possible D gene is TRBD1 (5 bases). The V end was cut by 0 bases, the J end by 7 bases, with 13 bases between. The CDR3 loop spans 15 amino acids. In germline, CDR1 is SGHRS, CDR2 YFSETQ. In DNA form, the CDR3 reads TGCGCCAGCAGCTTGGCCTTGGGGGAGGGTGAAAAACTGTTTTTT. Translated, it gives CASSLALGEGEKLFF.

This clone appeared once. The CDR3 region is CASSLVPGVGQPQHF. The CDR3 DNA reads TGCGCCAGCAGCTTGGTTCCCGGGGTTGGTCAGCCCCAGCATTTT. This chain links TRBV5-1 with TRBJ1-5; D unresolved. V lost 0 bases and J lost 6, with 13 bases in between. CDR1 SGHRS and CDR2 YFSETQ come from the germline V gene. The CDR3 length is 15 residues.

The rearrangement links TRBV7-9 to TRBJ2-6, with D possibly matching TRBD1 (5 bases). This CDR3 region has 12 residues. V was pared by 11 bases and J by 0 bases, with 5 bases between. Germline V gives CDR1 SEHNR, CDR2 FQNEAQ (reference sequence). The DNA of the CDR3 is TGTGCCCAGGGCTCTGGGGCCAACGTCCTGACTTTC. This translates into CAQGSGANVLTF. Full variable domain (outside the CDR3, taken from reference TRBV7-9 and TRBJ2-6): DTGVSQNPRHKITKRGQNVTFRCDPISEHNRLYWYRQTLGQGPEFLTYFQNEAQLEKSRLLSDRFSAERPKGSFSTLEIQRTEQGDSAMYLCAQGSGANVLTFGAGSRLTVL.

The CDR3 sequence is CASSERWTGGNGYTF. The CDR3 DNA is TGTGCCAGCAGTGAACGTTGGACAGGGGGAAATGGCTACACCTTC. This chain links TRBV6-1 with TRBJ1-2, with TRBD1 matching 10 bases. Trimming removed 2 bases from V and 6 bases from J; junction bases left unmatched: 6. The CDR3 covers 15 residues. Germline CDR1 reads MNHNS; CDR2 reads SASEGT.

The chain joins TRBV7-8 to TRBJ2-3, with D tentatively TRBD2 (6 bases). Per germline, CDR1 SGHVS and CDR2 FQNEAQ. V was shortened by 1 base and J by 2 bases, with 10 bases between the two germline ends. The CDR3 sequence is 15 residues long. The CDR3: CASSLGDSYTDTQYF. CDR3 DNA: TGTGCCAGCAGCTTAGGGGACTCGTACACAGATACGCAGTATTTT. The full variable domain, rest sourced from reference TRBV7-8 and TRBJ2-3, is GAGVSQSPRYKVAKRGQDVALRCDPISGHVSLFWYQQALGQGPEFLTYFQNEAQLDKSGLPSDRFFAERPEGSVSTLKIQRTQQEDSAVYLCASSLGDSYTDTQYFGPGTRLTVL.

This sequence joins TRBV30 and TRBJ1-2, with TRBD1 as a possible D gene (6 bases). The CDR3 runs to 11 residues. The V end lost 4 bases, the J end lost 7 bases, and 10 bases lay between the germline ends. The V gene's germline CDR1 is GTSNPN and CDR2 SVGIG (reference sequence). CDR3 bases: TGTGCCTGGACTCACAGGGCTGGCTACACCTTC. Its translation is CAWTHRAGYTF.

The gene calls are TRBV7-6 and TRBJ2-5; TRBD1 aligns across 7 bases. This CDR3 is built from 14 residues. Germline CDR1 reads SGHVS; CDR2 reads FNYEAQ. Unmatched junction bases numbered 4, after V lost 2 bases and J lost 4 bases. Here the CDR3 DNA reads TGTGCCAGCAGCTTAAGGGGGCGAGGAGAGACCCAGTACTTC. Residues: CASSLRGRGETQYF.

The chain couples TRBV19 to TRBJ1-2, with a possible D match to TRBD1 (6 bases). With 8 bases removed from V and 4 bases from J, the gap between germline ends came to 23 bases. This CDR3 has 16 amino acids. Germline V gene sequence: CDR1 LNHDA, CDR2 SQIVND (reference sequence). The DNA of the CDR3 is TGTGCCAGTCATACAGGGCCAACCTTGGGTCCCTATGGCTACACCTTC. Its translation is CASHTGPTLGPYGYTF. The full variable domain, completed using reference TRBV19 and TRBJ1-2, is DGGITQSPKYLFRKEGQNVTLSCEQNLNHDAMYWYRQDPGQGLRLIYYSQIVNDFQKGDIAEGYSVSREKKESFPLTVTSAQKNPTAFYLCASHTGPTLGPYGYTFGSGTRLTVV.

V gene TRBV11-2 combines with J gene TRBJ2-5; 9 bases match TRBD2. This CDR3 is built from 15 residues. V lost 4 bases to trimming and J lost 5 bases; unmatched junction nucleotides: 8. Germline V gene lookup returns CDR1 SGHAT and CDR2 FQNNGV. DNA for the CDR3: TGTGCCAGCAGCTCCTATAGCGGGGGTTGGGAGACCCAGTACTTC. Amino acids: CASSSYSGGWETQYF.

The CDR3, as DNA: TGCAGCGTTGAAGGGGACATAGCCTACGAGCAGTACTTC. This codes for CSVEGDIAYEQYF. This chain links TRBV29-1 with TRBJ2-7, with a weak D call TRBD1 (6 bases). With 1 base removed from V and 2 bases from J, the gap between germline ends came to 9 bases. The germline gives CDR1 SQVTM, CDR2 ANQGSEA. The CDR3 consists of 13 residues.

The chain has TRBV5-1 and TRBJ1-1; no clear D. CDR1 SGHRS and CDR2 YFSETQ come from the germline V gene. Between the trimmed V and J ends, which lost 2 bases and 1 base, there was a span of 15 bases. The CDR3 sequence is 16 residues long. In DNA form, the CDR3 reads TGCGCCAGCAGCTTAACTTACGGGGTGGGGAACACTGAAGCTTTCTTT. As protein: CASSLTYGVGNTEAFF.

The chain joins TRBV9 to TRBJ2-2; D is possibly TRBD2 (7 bases). Trimming pared 1 base from V and 5 bases from J, leaving 21 bases between. Germline loops: CDR1 SGDLS, CDR2 YYNGEE. CDR3 length equals 18 residues. The CDR3 nucleotides read TGTGCCAGCAGCGTACAGGGCCGGGGGGCCCTGTCGACCGGGGAGCTGTTTTTT. This sequence encodes CASSVQGRGALSTGELFF.

CDR3 protein: CASSQDRTRREGYTF. The CDR3 DNA is TGCGCCAGCAGCCAAGATCGGACACGCCGGGAGGGCTACACCTTC. The rearrangement uses TRBV4-3 and TRBJ1-2; weak D call: TRBD1 (5 bases). The V end lost 0 bases, the J end lost 8 bases, and 16 bases lay between the germline ends. Germline V gene data show CDR1 as LGHNA and CDR2 as YSLEER. There are 15 residues in the CDR3.

This chain joins TRBV19 and TRBJ1-1, with D possibly being TRBD1 (6 bases). With 5 bases removed from V and 0 bases from J, the gap between germline ends came to 13 bases. This CDR3 contains 15 residues. Germline CDR1 reads LNHDA; CDR2 reads SQIVND (reference sequence). The CDR3: CASSSRQAMNTEAFF. The DNA for the CDR3 is TGTGCCAGTAGTTCACGACAGGCGATGAACACTGAAGCTTTCTTT.